These 10 T cell receptor beta chains originate from one sample sequenced in a study of OX40 agonist ivuxolimab in advanced cancers. Sequenced by immunoSEQ multiplex PCR; TCRdb stores in-frame clones only, minus some. The repertoire includes some 87,000 clones, 90% of them detected once, and around 1.6% sits in the top ten. Sequenced material: CD4+ or CD8+ T cells sorted from blood, taken in a trial of the OX40 agonist ivuxolimab. Every receptor here comes from an adult with an advanced solid tumor such as melanoma, head and neck, liver or kidney cancer.

The V gene is TRBV5-1, the J gene TRBJ1-1; D may be TRBD1 (6 bases). The germline V and J ends were trimmed by 4 bases and 0 bases, with 10 bases remaining between them. Germline V CDR1 and CDR2: SGHRS, YFSETQ. CDR3 length: 14 residues. This CDR3 is CASSGGQLNTEAFF. The CDR3 DNA is TGCGCCAGCAGCGGGGGACAACTGAACACTGAAGCTTTCTTT.

V usage is TRBV7-2 and J usage is TRBJ1-6, with no clear D. Germline CDR1 SGHTA, CDR2 FQGNSA. The CDR3 totals 14 residues. V was trimmed by 0 bases and J by 9 bases, leaving 9 bases between them. DNA of the CDR3: TGTGCCAGCAGCTTAGCCCTTGGGAGTTCACCCCTCCACTTT. It specifies CASSLALGSSPLHF.

The table lists this clone with a few counts. This rearrangement joins TRBV2 to TRBJ2-7; TRBD1 aligns across 7 bases. In germline, CDR1 is SNHLY, CDR2 FYNNEI. The V gene end was trimmed by 8 bases and the J gene end by 2 bases; junction bases not matched to a gene: 6. This CDR3 spans 13 amino acids. The CDR3 reads CASLGQGAYEQYF. The CDR3, as DNA: TGTGCCAGCTTGGGGCAGGGGGCCTACGAGCAGTACTTC.

The genes are TRBV7-3 and TRBJ1-1, with 8 bases that match TRBD1. Germline CDR1 and CDR2: SGHTA and FQGTGA. With 1 base clipped from V and 3 bases from J, the junction kept 7 bases outside the gene matches. The CDR3 spans 16 residues. The CDR3 DNA reads TGTGCCAGCAGCTTAAGGAGGACAGGGTGGGACACTGAAGCTTTCTTT. Residues: CASSLRRTGWDTEAFF.

This chain joins TRBV9 and TRBJ2-2; D uncertain. Germline loops: CDR1 SGDLS, CDR2 YYNGEE. V was shortened by 2 bases and J by 2 bases, with 7 bases between the two germline ends. The CDR3 is 14 amino acids. CDR3 sequence: CASSVHTNTGELFF. CDR3 DNA sequence: TGTGCCAGCAGCGTGCACACTAACACCGGGGAGCTGTTTTTT.

This chain connects TRBV4-1 to TRBJ2-3; D is unresolved. Germline V gives CDR1 MGHRA, CDR2 YSYEKL. V lost 2 bases to trimming and J lost 3 bases, with 21 bases between them. This CDR3 comprises 18 residues. CDR3 region: CASSQQSNMGTRTDTQYF. Written as DNA, the CDR3 is TGCGCCAGCAGCCAACAATCCAACATGGGAACAAGGACAGATACGCAGTATTTT.

V and J are TRBV30 and TRBJ1-2, with D hard to call. The germline V and J ends were trimmed by 4 bases and 4 bases, with 10 bases remaining between them. Germline V CDR1 and CDR2: GTSNPN, SVGIG (reference sequence). The CDR3 has 12 amino acids. The CDR3 nucleotides read TGTGCCTGGATTCGGTCGTCCTATGGCTACACCTTC. It is translated as CAWIRSSYGYTF.

As to this clone: Distinct nucleotide sequences in the sample also encode this CDR3. This chain joins TRBV18 and TRBJ2-5; D is uncertain. Germline-derived CDR1 and CDR2 are KGHSH and LQKENI. This CDR3 spans 11 amino acids. V was cut by 1 base and J by 3 bases, with 0 bases left in between. CDR3 DNA sequence: TGTGCCAGCTCACCACAAGAGACCCAGTACTTC. The encoded protein is CASSPQETQYF. The entire variable domain, with the rest obtained from reference TRBV18 and TRBJ2-5, is as follows: NAGVMQNPRHLVRRRGQEARLRCSPMKGHSHVYWYRQLPEEGLKFMVYLQKENIIDESGMPKERFSAEFPKEGPSILRIQQVVRGDSAAYFCASSPQETQYFGPGTRLLVL.

V gene TRBV29-1 combines with J gene TRBJ1-3; D is uncertain. The germline V gene encodes CDR1 SQVTM and CDR2 ANQGSEA. This CDR3 has 14 amino acids. V was clipped by 0 bases and J by 0 bases, with 6 bases between them. The CDR3 sequence: CSVEDQTSGNTIYF. The CDR3, as DNA: TGCAGCGTTGAAGATCAAACCTCTGGAAACACCATATATTTT.

The CDR3 DNA reads TGTGCCAGCAGTGACTCACTACAGGCAGATACGCAGTATTTT. The encoded protein is CASSDSLQADTQYF. The chain couples TRBV6-4 to TRBJ2-3; tentative D call: TRBD1 (5 bases). This CDR3 spans 14 amino acids. In germline, CDR1 is MRHNA, CDR2 SNTAGT. Trimming removed 0 bases at V and 4 bases at J, with 8 bases between.